The sequence of this TCR beta chain was determined in a study of chemoradiotherapy in HPV16-positive cancers. Study context: Functional T-cell assays on a couple of HPV16-positive patients' cells defined candidate HPV-specific clones and common TCR motifs.

Germline V CDR1 and CDR2: SGHAT, FQNNGV. The CDR3 totals 15 residues. J lost 2 bases, V lost 5 bases, and 2 bases had no gene match. A note on this clone: Its antigen is not identified.

Overall study results and limits: HPV-responsive T-cell expansion during chemoradiotherapy was linked to improved recurrence-free survival in HPV16-positive patients.

Only in-frame clones appear in the TCRdb table, and some are missing; sequencing was by immunoSEQ multiplex PCR. The sample yields a few thousand clones, about 85% seen once. The TCR comes from a human donor with HPV-associated anogenital cancer. The specimen was tumor tissue, collected from a patient who underwent chemoradiotherapy. The gene calls are TRBV11-2 and TRBJ1-5; 11 bases map to TRBD1. The CDR3 loop reads CASSTGQGGNQPQHF. CDR3 DNA sequence: TGTGCCAGCAGCACGGGACAGGGGGGCAATCAGCCCCAGCATTTT.